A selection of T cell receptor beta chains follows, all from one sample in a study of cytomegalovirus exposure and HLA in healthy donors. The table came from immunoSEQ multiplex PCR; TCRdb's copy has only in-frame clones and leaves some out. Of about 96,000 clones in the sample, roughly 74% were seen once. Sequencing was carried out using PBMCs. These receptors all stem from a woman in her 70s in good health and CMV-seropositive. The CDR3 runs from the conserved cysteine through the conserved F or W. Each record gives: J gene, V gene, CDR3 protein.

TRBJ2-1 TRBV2 CASSRRAGKTGFF
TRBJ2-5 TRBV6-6 CASTVRVQETQYF
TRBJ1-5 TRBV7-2 CASSQRVAQQPQHF
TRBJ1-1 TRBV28 CASRTSNTEAFF
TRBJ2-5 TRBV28 CASSSGIETQYF
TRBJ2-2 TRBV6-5 CASRGSGGGTGELFF
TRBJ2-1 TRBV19 CASSRGISSYNEQFF
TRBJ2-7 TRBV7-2 CASSPTGPSSYEQYF
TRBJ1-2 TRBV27 CASSQQFNYGYTF
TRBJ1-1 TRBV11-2 CASSRRVDTEAFF
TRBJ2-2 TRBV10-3 CASRGTGELFF
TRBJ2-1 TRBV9 CASSILSGGHYNEQFF
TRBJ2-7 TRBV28 CASSLNRGLEQYF
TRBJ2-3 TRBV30 CAWDRVGTDTQYF
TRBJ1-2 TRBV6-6 CASSYSKGRGAGYTF
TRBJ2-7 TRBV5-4 CASSLGAADEQYF
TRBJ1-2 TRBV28 CASSLRQFRYGYTF
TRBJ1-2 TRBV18 CASSPPAASYGYTF
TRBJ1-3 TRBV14 CASSERLGGNTIYF
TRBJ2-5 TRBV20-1 CSAEEGYGQYF
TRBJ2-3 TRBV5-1 CASSSQLYTDTQYF
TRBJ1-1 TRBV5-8 CASRHVNTEAFF
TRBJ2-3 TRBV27 CASSPQKAGGTQYF
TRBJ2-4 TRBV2 CASSPWTGDAKNIQYF
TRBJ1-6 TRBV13 CASSTSTGSAPLHF
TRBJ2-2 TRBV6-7 CASSYSTGVPGELFF
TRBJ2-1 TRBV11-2 CASSLDLGTHNEQFF
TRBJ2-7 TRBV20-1 CSASTGYEQYF
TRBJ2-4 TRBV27 CASSWTGTLGNIQYF
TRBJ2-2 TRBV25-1 CASSIRGNTGELFF
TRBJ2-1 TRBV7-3 CASSLERPPGNEQFF
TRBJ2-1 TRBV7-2 CASVGLAMSNEQFF
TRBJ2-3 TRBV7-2 CASSPGEHTDTQYF
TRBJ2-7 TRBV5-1 CASSLEGLQRYEQYF
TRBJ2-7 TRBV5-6 CASSWGTGTYEQYF
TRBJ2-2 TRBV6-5 CASSSGTSWNTGELFF
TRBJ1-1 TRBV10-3 CAISEAAVEAFF
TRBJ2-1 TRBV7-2 CASSLRRGDRGGDEQFF
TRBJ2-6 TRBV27 CASRLGTGMAGANVLTF
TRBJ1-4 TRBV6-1 CASSEGTGGEKLFF
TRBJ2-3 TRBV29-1 CSVGGQGYGDTQYF